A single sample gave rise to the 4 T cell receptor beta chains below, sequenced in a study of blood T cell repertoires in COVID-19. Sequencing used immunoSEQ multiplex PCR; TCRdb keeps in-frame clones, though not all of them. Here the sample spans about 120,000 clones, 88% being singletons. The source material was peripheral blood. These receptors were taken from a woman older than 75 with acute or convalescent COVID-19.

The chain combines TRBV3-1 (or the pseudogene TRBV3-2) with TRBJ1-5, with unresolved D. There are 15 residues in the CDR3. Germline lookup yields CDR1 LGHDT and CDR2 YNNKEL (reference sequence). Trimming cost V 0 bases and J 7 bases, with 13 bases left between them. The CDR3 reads CASSQDREVGQPQHF. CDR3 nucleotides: TGTGCCAGCAGCCAAGATCGGGAGGTGGGACAGCCCCAGCATTTT.

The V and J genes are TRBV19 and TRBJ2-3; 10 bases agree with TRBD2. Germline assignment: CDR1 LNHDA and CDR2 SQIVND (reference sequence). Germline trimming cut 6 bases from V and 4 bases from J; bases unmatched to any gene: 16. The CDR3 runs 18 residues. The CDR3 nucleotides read TGTGCCAGTAGGAGAATGGGTATCAGCGGGGGGGGCTCAGATACGCAGTATTTT. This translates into CASRRMGISGGGSDTQYF.

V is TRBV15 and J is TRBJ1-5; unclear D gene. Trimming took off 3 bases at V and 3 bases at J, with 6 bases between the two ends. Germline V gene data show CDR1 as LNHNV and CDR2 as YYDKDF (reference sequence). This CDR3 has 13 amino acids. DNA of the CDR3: TGTGCCACCAGCAGTGTACACAATCAGCCCCAGCATTTT. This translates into CATSSVHNQPQHF.

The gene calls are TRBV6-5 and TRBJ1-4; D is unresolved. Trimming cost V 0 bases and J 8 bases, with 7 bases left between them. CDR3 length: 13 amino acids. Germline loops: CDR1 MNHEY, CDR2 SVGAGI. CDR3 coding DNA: TGTGCCAGCAGTTACTCGATAGCGGAAAAACTGTTTTTT. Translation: CASSYSIAEKLFF.